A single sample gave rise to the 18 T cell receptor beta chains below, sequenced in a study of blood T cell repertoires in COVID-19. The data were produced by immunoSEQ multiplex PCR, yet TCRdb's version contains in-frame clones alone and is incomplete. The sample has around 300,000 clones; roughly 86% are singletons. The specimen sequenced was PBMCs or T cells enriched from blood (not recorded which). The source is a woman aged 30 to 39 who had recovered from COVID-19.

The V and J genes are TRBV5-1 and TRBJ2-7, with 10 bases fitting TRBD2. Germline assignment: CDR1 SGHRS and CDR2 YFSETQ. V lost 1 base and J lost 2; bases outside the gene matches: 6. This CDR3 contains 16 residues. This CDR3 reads CASSLFVAGGPYEQYF. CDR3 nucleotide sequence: TGCGCCAGCAGCTTGTTCGTAGCGGGGGGCCCCTACGAGCAGTACTTC.

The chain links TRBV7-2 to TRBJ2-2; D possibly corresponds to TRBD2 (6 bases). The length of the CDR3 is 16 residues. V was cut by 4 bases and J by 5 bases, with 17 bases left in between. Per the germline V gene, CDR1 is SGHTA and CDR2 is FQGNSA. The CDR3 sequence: CASSSDGSRGTGELFF. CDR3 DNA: TGTGCCAGCAGCTCGGACGGATCCCGGGGGACCGGGGAGCTGTTTTTT.

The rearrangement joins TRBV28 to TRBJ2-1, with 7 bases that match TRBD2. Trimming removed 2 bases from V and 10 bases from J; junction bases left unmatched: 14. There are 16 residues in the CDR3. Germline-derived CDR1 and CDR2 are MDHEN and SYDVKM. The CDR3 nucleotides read TGTGCCAGCAGTTTACGGTCTAGCGGCCCCTTTGGGGAGCAGTTCTTC. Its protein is CASSLRSSGPFGEQFF.

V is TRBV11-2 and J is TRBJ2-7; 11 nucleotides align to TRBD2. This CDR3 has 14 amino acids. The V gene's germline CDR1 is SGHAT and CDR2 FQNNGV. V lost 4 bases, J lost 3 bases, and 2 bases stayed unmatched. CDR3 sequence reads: CASSSGLAGYEQYF. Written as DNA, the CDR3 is TGTGCCAGCAGCTCCGGACTAGCGGGCTACGAGCAGTACTTC.

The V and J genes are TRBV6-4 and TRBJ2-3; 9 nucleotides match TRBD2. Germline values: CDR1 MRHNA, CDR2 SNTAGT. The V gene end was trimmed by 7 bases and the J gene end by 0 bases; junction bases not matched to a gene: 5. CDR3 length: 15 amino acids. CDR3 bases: TGTGCCAGCACCAAAAGCGGGGGGAGCACAGATACGCAGTATTTT. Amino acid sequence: CASTKSGGSTDTQYF.

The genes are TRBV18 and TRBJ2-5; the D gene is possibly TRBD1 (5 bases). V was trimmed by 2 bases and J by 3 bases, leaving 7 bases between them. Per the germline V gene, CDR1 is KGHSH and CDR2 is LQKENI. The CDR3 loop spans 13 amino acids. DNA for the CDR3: TGTGCCAGCTCACCAGTCAGGGAAGAGACCCAGTACTTC. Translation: CASSPVREETQYF.

This CDR3 reads CATRGVVEETQYF. The CDR3 DNA is TGTGCCACCCGGGGGGTGGTGGAAGAGACCCAGTACTTC. J is TRBJ2-5 and V is TRBV6-5; 7 bases are shared with TRBD2. V lost 10 bases to trimming and J lost 3 bases; unmatched junction nucleotides: 8. Germline V gene sequence: CDR1 MNHEY, CDR2 SVGAGI. The length of the CDR3 is 13 residues.

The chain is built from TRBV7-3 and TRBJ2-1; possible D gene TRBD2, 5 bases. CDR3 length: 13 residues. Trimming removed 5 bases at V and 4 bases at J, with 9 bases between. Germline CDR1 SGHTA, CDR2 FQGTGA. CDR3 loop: CASSEGIYNEQFF. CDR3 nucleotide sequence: TGTGCCAGCAGCGAGGGAATTTACAATGAGCAGTTCTTC.

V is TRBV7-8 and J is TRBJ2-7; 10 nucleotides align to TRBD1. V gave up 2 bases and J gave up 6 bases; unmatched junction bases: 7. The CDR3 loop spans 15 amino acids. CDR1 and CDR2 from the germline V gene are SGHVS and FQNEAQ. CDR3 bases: TGTGCCAGCAGCTTACTTGGGACAGGGGAGATCGAGCAGTACTTC. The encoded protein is CASSLLGTGEIEQYF.

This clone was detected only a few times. CDR3 residues: CASSQDSDEQYF. In nucleotides, the CDR3 is TGTGCCAGCAGCCAAGACAGCGACGAGCAGTACTTC. The chain has TRBV3-1 (or the pseudogene TRBV3-2) and TRBJ2-7; no firm D call. From germline, CDR1 is LGHDT and CDR2 YNNKEL (reference sequence). Trimming cost V 0 bases and J 5 bases, with 5 bases left between them. CDR3 length: 12 residues.

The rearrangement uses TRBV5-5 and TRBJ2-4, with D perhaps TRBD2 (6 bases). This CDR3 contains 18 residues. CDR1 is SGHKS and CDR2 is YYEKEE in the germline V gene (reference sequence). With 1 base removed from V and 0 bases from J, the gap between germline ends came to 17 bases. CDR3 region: CASSLSGSLLLAKNIQYF. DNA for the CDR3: TGTGCCAGCAGCTTGTCCGGGAGCCTATTGCTAGCCAAAAACATTCAGTACTTC.

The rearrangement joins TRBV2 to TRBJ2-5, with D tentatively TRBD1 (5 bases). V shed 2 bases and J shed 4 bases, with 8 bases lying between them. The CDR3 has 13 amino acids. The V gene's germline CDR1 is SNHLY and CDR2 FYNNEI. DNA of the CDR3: TGTGCCAGCAGTGAACAGGGTGGAGAGACCCAGTACTTC. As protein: CASSEQGGETQYF.

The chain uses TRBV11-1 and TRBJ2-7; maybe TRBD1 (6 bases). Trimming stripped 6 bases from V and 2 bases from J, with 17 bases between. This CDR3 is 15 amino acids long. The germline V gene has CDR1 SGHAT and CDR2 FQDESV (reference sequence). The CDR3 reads CASRPISQGTYEQYF. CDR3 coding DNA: TGTGCCAGCAGACCAATCTCCCAGGGGACCTACGAGCAGTACTTC.

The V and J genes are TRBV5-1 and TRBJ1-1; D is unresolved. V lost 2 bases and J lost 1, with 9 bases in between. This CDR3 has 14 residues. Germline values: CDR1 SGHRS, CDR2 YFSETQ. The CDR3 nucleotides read TGCGCCAGCAGCTTAACTGGGAGGAACACTGAAGCTTTCTTT. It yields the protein CASSLTGRNTEAFF.

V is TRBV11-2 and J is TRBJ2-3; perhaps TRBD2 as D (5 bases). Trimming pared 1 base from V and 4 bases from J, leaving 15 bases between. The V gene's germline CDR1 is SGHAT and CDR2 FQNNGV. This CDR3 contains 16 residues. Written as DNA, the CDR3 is TGTGCCAGCAGCTTAGGGGCGTCGGGGTGGGCAGATACGCAGTATTTT. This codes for CASSLGASGWADTQYF. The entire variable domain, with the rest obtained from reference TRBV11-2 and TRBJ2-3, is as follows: EAGVAQSPRYKIIEKRQSVAFWCNPISGHATLYWYQQILGQGPKLLIQFQNNGVVDDSQLPKDRFSAERLKGVDSTLKIQPAKLEDSAVYLCASSLGASGWADTQYFGPGTRLTVL.

The CDR3 sequence: CASRIGTGVNYGYTF. CDR3 DNA: TGCGCCAGCAGGATTGGGACAGGGGTCAACTATGGCTACACCTTC. The rearrangement joins TRBV5-1 to TRBJ1-2; 10 nucleotides agree with TRBD1. The germline CDR1 and CDR2 sequences are SGHRS and YFSETQ. Trimming cost V 5 bases and J 2 bases; bases outside gene matches: 6. The CDR3 spans 15 residues.

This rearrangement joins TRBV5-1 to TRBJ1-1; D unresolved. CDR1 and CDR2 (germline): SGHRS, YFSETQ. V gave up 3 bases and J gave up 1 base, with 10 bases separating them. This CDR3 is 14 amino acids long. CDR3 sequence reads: CASSWGDPNTEAFF. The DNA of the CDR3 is TGCGCCAGCAGCTGGGGAGACCCGAACACTGAAGCTTTCTTT.

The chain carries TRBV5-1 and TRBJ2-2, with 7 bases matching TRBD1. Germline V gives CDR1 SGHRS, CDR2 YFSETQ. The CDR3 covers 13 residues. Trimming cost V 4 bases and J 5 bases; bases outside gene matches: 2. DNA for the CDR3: TGCGCCAGCAGCGCGACAGGGACCGGGGAGCTGTTTTTT. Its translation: CASSATGTGELFF.